Below, one T cell receptor beta chain is given with its context. From germline, CDR1 is SGHAT and CDR2 FQNNGV. The CDR3 is 17 amino acids. V was pared by 1 base and J by 0 bases, with 4 bases of the junction left unmatched. Source study methods: Estimated nucleated cell counts came from reference gene primer amplification. Repertoires were generated with immunoSEQ multiplex PCR, while TCRdb's copy carries only in-frame clones and drops some. V, J and clone size reflect that table, while D and trimming were determined from the DNA. The sample holds around 100,000 clones, 90% seen once. These data originate in a study of blood T cell repertoires in COVID-19. In the study overall: Spain, Italy and the United States supplied samples that represented acute and convalescent COVID-19. PBMCs, B-cell-depleted T cells, or T cells provided the cDNA or gDNA that made up the material.

Enrolled during active infection, Seattle patients were then followed longitudinally. J is TRBJ2-1 and V is TRBV11-2; 9 nucleotides align to TRBD2. The TCR sequence derives from a man aged 18-30 years with COVID-19, enrolled during active disease. The sequencing input was peripheral blood. The CDR3, as DNA: TGTGCCAGCAGCTTAGGTCCTAGCGGGGACTCCTACAATGAGCAGTTCTTC. Translating gives CASSLGPSGDSYNEQFF.